The 9 T cell receptor beta chains in this list originate from one sample, sequenced in a study of T cells in Graves' hyperthyroidism and ophthalmopathy. TCR beta CDR3 sequences were amplified from RNA transcripts. HTBI primers were employed in a first-round RT-PCR of the TCR CDR3. TCRdb re-called the multiplex PCR reads with MiXCR, one entry per CDR3 protein. The data show around 350,000 distinct CDR3 sequences, approximately 19% seen once. Material: blood. These receptors were collected from a woman younger than 35 with Graves' hyperthyroidism.

There are a few counts of this clonotype. J is TRBJ1-1 and V is TRBV5-1; D possibly corresponds to TRBD1 (5 bases). The CDR3 length is 12 residues. Germline V gene data show CDR1 as SGHRS and CDR2 as YFSETQ. Written as DNA, the CDR3 is TGCCCCCGGTGGGGGTCGGGCACTGAAGCTTTCTTT. Translating it yields CPRWGSGTEAFF.

This chain joins TRBV27 and TRBJ1-1, with D uncertain. This CDR3 is 15 amino acids long. The V gene's germline CDR1 is MNHEY and CDR2 SMNVEV (reference sequence). Trimming pared 5 bases from V and 10 bases from J, leaving 23 bases between. This CDR3 is CASSQAPGGLFGAFF. DNA for the CDR3: TGTGCCAGCAGTCAAGCCCCAGGAGGTCTCTTTGGAGCTTTCTTT.

In its sample, this clonotype was seen many times. The rearrangement uses TRBV6-1 and TRBJ2-7; TRBD2 might be the D (5 bases). Germline CDR1 MNHNS, CDR2 SASEGT. The CDR3 has 14 amino acids. Trimming took 8 bases from V and 2 from J, leaving 16 bases between them. For the CDR3, the DNA is TGTGCCAGCCGGGGATGGAGCCTAACCTACGAGCAGTACTTC. Translation: CASRGWSLTYEQYF.

This clonotype occurred many times. The chain has TRBV7-9 and TRBJ2-7, with 7 nucleotides matching TRBD2. After removal of 1 base from V and 2 bases from J, the junction contained 5 bases not matched to a gene. Germline assignment: CDR1 SEHNR and CDR2 FQNEAQ (reference sequence). The CDR3 consists of 15 residues. CDR3 sequence (DNA): TGTGCCAGCAGCTTAGGGCTGGGAGGGACCTACGAGCAGTACTTC. Protein sequence: CASSLGLGGTYEQYF.

This clonotype was seen at least ten times. The chain carries TRBV28 and TRBJ1-6; D not resolved. There are 11 residues in the CDR3. V shed 6 bases and J shed 11 bases, with 8 bases lying between them. Looked up from germline, CDR1 is MDHEN and CDR2 is SYDVKM. CDR3 amino acids: CASSRRPPLHF. As DNA, the CDR3 is TGTGCCAGCAGCCGTAGACCACCCCTCCACTTT.

This chain connects TRBV20-1 to TRBJ1-1; D may be TRBD1 (5 bases). V was clipped by 5 bases and J by 4 bases, with 17 bases between them. The germline V gene has CDR1 DFQATT and CDR2 SNEGSKA (reference sequence). CDR3 size: 14 residues. Here the CDR3 reads CSAGHGGVGTEAFF. The CDR3 DNA reads as TGCAGTGCTGGGCACGGGGGAGTGGGCACTGAAGCTTTCTTT.

This clonotype has ten or more counts. The CDR3 nucleotides are TGTGCCACCAGCCCTTCGAGGGGGCGGAGTACTGAAGCTTTCTTT. Translating gives CATSPSRGRSTEAFF. This sequence joins TRBV24-1 and TRBJ1-1; 7 bases agree with TRBD1. Per germline, CDR1 KGHDR and CDR2 SFDVKD. Germline trimming cut 7 bases from V and 5 bases from J; bases unmatched to any gene: 12. The CDR3 is 15 amino acids.

This clonotype was seen many times. The V call is TRBV13, the J call TRBJ2-7; D gene ambiguous. This CDR3 is built from 14 residues. V gave up 2 bases and J gave up 2 bases, with 10 bases separating them. Per the germline V gene, CDR1 is PRHDT and CDR2 is FYEKMQ (reference sequence). CDR3 sequence reads: CASSLQSRAYEQYF. As DNA, the CDR3 is TGTGCCAGCAGCTTACAAAGCCGGGCCTACGAGCAGTACTTC.

Concerning this clonotype: One end of the junction does not line up with germline, which may come from a read error. The chain combines TRBV29-1 with TRBJ2-5; 7 bases are shared with TRBD1. Germline CDR1 is SQVTM and CDR2 is ANQGSEA. The CDR3 covers 14 residues. The CDR3 DNA reads as TGCAGCGTTTGCAGGGACAGCACTCAAGAGACCGAGTACTTC. Amino acids: CSVCRDSTQETEYF.